The 27 T cell receptor beta chains below come from one sample, sequenced in a study of Ad26.COV2.S vaccination and SARS-CoV-2 variants. The sample's treatment: some 19 received Ad26.COV2.S at low or high dose, single or two shots; several received placebo; per-sample allocation not given. The investigators took samples on day 63 after the first vaccine or placebo injection. The protocol was immunoSEQ multiplex PCR, while the TCRdb copy is restricted to in-frame clones and leaves out a portion. The sample contains fewer than 400,000 clones, just under 85% of which appear only once. The source was peripheral blood, collected in a trial of Ad26.COV2.S vaccine versus placebo. The source of these receptors is a person between 18 and 59 years old who received the Ad26.COV2.S COVID-19 vaccine or a placebo.

The chain couples TRBV6-1 to TRBJ1-5; D is unresolved. Germline CDR1 MNHNS, CDR2 SASEGT. V lost 3 bases to trimming and J lost 6 bases, with 3 bases between them. The CDR3 is 11 residues long. The CDR3 sequence: CASSDFQPQHF. DNA of the CDR3: TGTGCCAGCAGTGATTTTCAGCCCCAGCATTTT.

The chain links TRBV11-2 to TRBJ2-1; tentatively, D is TRBD2 (6 bases). Germline CDR1 and CDR2: SGHAT and FQNNGV. There are 16 residues in the CDR3. Trimming pared 1 base from V and 10 bases from J, leaving 20 bases between. The CDR3 bases are TGTGCCAGCAGCTTAGCGGGGGTCCAATCCCCCCTCGAGCAGTTCTTC. It yields the protein CASSLAGVQSPLEQFF. Filled out from reference TRBV11-2 and TRBJ2-1, the complete variable domain reads EAGVAQSPRYKIIEKRQSVAFWCNPISGHATLYWYQQILGQGPKLLIQFQNNGVVDDSQLPKDRFSAERLKGVDSTLKIQPAKLEDSAVYLCASSLAGVQSPLEQFFGPGTRLTVL.

A remark on this clone: Other DNA sequences from this sample encode an identical CDR3 as well. CDR3 protein: CASSLGHSETQYF. The CDR3 DNA reads TGTGCCAGCAGTTTGGGACATTCGGAGACCCAGTACTTC. The chain uses TRBV28 and TRBJ2-5; possibly TRBD1 for D (6 bases). The CDR3 extends over 13 amino acids. V was pared by 3 bases and J by 5 bases, with 10 bases between. CDR1 is MDHEN and CDR2 is SYDVKM in the germline V gene.

The V gene is TRBV7-8, the J gene TRBJ2-1; 10 positions match TRBD2. CDR1 and CDR2 from the germline V gene are SGHVS and FQNEAQ. The CDR3 has 13 residues. Germline trimming cut 5 bases from V and 9 bases from J; bases unmatched to any gene: 4. The CDR3 sequence is CASSTTSGLEQFF. In DNA form, the CDR3 reads TGTGCCAGCAGCACGACTAGCGGGCTTGAGCAGTTCTTC.

V gene TRBV12-3 or TRBV12-4 combines with J gene TRBJ1-1; D remains ambiguous. V lost 4 bases and J 1 base, leaving 7 bases between the germline ends. The CDR3 is 13 residues long. The CDR3 coding sequence is TGTGCCAGCAGTTACACATCGAACACTGAAGCTTTCTTT. Translation: CASSYTSNTEAFF.

This chain connects TRBV27 to TRBJ1-4; D unresolved. Trimming shortened V by 2 bases and J by 8 bases, and 12 bases separated the two germline ends. The CDR3 consists of 14 residues. CDR1 and CDR2 from the germline V gene are MNHEY and SMNVEV (reference sequence). The CDR3 here is CASSLDGRKEKLFF. The CDR3 region has the DNA TGTGCCAGCAGTTTAGATGGCAGGAAGGAAAAACTGTTTTTT.

This clone has only one observation. The chain uses TRBV7-9 and TRBJ2-7; 10 positions agree with TRBD1. Germline V gene lookup returns CDR1 SEHNR and CDR2 FQNEAQ (reference sequence). The CDR3 totals 14 residues. V dropped 5 bases and J dropped 4; count of bases not matched to a gene: 5. The CDR3 nucleotides are TGTGCCAGCAGCCTGGGACAGGGGATGTACGAGCAGTACTTC. Translation gives CASSLGQGMYEQYF.

The table lists this clone with a count of one. The CDR3 region is CASSKGGGASILGYTF. Here the CDR3 DNA reads TGTGCCAGCAGCAAGGGAGGTGGGGCGTCCATCCTGGGCTACACCTTC. This rearrangement joins TRBV5-8 to TRBJ1-2, with D possibly being TRBD1 (5 bases). CDR3 size: 16 residues. Trimming removed 4 bases at V and 8 bases at J, with 24 bases between. CDR1 is SGHTS, CDR2 YDEGEE, per germline.

Note on this clone: A junction end diverges from the germline sequence, so it may reflect a read error. The gene calls are TRBV11-3 and TRBJ1-2; D unresolved. Germline V gives CDR1 SGHNT, CDR2 YENEEA. The CDR3 has 12 residues. Written as DNA, the CDR3 is TGTGCCAGCAGCCTAGACTACTATGGCTACACCTTC. It codes for CASSLDYYGYTF.

The chain combines TRBV6-2 or TRBV6-3 with TRBJ2-6; 9 nucleotides agree with TRBD1. This CDR3 contains 16 residues. Per the germline V gene, CDR1 is MNHEY and CDR2 is SVGEGT. V was pared by 5 bases and J by 3 bases, with 5 bases of the junction left unmatched. The CDR3: CASSRTGGYGANVLTF. Here the CDR3 DNA reads TGTGCCAGCAGTCGTACAGGGGGCTATGGGGCCAACGTCCTGACTTTC.

The V and J genes are TRBV7-9 and TRBJ1-1, with D unclear. V was clipped by 5 bases and J by 3 bases, with 28 bases between them. The germline gives CDR1 SEHNR, CDR2 FQNEAQ (reference sequence). The CDR3 has 19 residues. CDR3 in DNA: TGTGCCAGCAGCCTCTCTTATTCGTTCGTGGGCAGCGAACACACTGAAGCTTTCTTT. This sequence encodes CASSLSYSFVGSEHTEAFF.

CDR3 DNA: TGTGCCAGCAGTGACCGCTGGACAGGGAGGAATGAGCAGTTCTTC. Amino acids: CASSDRWTGRNEQFF. This sequence joins TRBV6-4 and TRBJ2-1; 8 nucleotides match TRBD1. The V gene end was trimmed by 2 bases and the J gene end by 7 bases; junction bases not matched to a gene: 7. The CDR3 loop spans 15 amino acids. Germline-derived CDR1 and CDR2 are MRHNA and SNTAGT.

The chain carries TRBV7-9 and TRBJ2-4; D remains ambiguous. Trimming cost V 7 bases and J 5 bases, with 6 bases left between them. The CDR3 is 11 amino acids. CDR1 is SEHNR and CDR2 is FQNEAQ in the germline V gene (reference sequence). CDR3: CASMAENIQYF. CDR3 DNA: TGTGCCAGCATGGCTGAAAACATTCAGTACTTC.

The chain couples TRBV2 to TRBJ2-3; 8 nucleotides match TRBD1. This CDR3 spans 17 amino acids. The V segment lost 8 bases and the J segment 0 bases; nucleotides outside the gene matches: 13. Germline lookup yields CDR1 SNHLY and CDR2 FYNNEI. The chain's CDR3 is CASVWRTGPLSTDTQYF. The CDR3 DNA reads TGTGCCAGCGTGTGGAGGACAGGGCCATTGAGCACAGATACGCAGTATTTT.

The J gene is TRBJ1-1, the V gene TRBV30; no clear D gene. V was clipped by 1 base and J by 2 bases, with 2 bases between them. The CDR3 covers 11 residues. In germline, CDR1 is GTSNPN, CDR2 SVGIG (reference sequence). The CDR3 DNA reads TGTGCCTGGAGTGACAACACTGAAGCTTTCTTT. Protein product: CAWSDNTEAFF.

The CDR3 is CASSPSGAGDTEAFF. The DNA for the CDR3 is TGTGCCAGCTCACCAAGTGGAGCAGGGGACACTGAAGCTTTCTTT. The chain couples TRBV18 to TRBJ1-1; possible D gene TRBD1, 6 bases. Trimming removed 2 bases from V and 3 bases from J, with 13 bases in between. From germline, CDR1 is KGHSH and CDR2 LQKENI. This CDR3 comprises 15 residues.

The chain has TRBV5-1 and TRBJ2-7; TRBD1 matches 11 bases. This CDR3 spans 14 amino acids. Germline trimming cut 6 bases from V and 5 bases from J; bases unmatched to any gene: 7. CDR1 is SGHRS, CDR2 YFSETQ, per germline. In DNA, the CDR3 is TGCGCCAGCAATCCCGGGACAGGGGGGAACGAGCAGTACTTC. Its translation: CASNPGTGGNEQYF.

CDR3 amino acids: CAISEWGTEAFF. The CDR3 DNA follows: TGTGCCATCAGTGAGTGGGGGACCGAAGCTTTCTTT. This chain connects TRBV10-3 to TRBJ1-1; D might be TRBD1 (5 bases). Trimming removed 1 base at V and 8 bases at J, with 8 bases between. Germline V gives CDR1 ENHRY, CDR2 SYGVKD. This CDR3 spans 12 amino acids.

The V call is TRBV19, the J call TRBJ1-1; the D is unclear. V was trimmed by 0 bases and J by 3 bases, leaving 11 bases between them. CDR1 and CDR2 from the germline V gene are LNHDA and SQIVND (reference sequence). The CDR3 has 15 amino acids. The CDR3: CASSIDPYWDTEAFF. CDR3 sequence (DNA): TGTGCCAGTAGTATAGATCCTTATTGGGACACTGAAGCTTTCTTT.

V is TRBV4-1 and J is TRBJ1-2; a possible D gene is TRBD1 (5 bases). The CDR3 has 16 residues. Per germline, CDR1 MGHRA and CDR2 YSYEKL. Trimming removed 2 bases at V and 8 bases at J, with 21 bases between. CDR3 nucleotide sequence: TGCGCCAGCAGCCAACTTGGGGGTGGAGGACTGAAGGGCTACACCTTC. This translates into CASSQLGGGGLKGYTF.

The genes are TRBV10-2 and TRBJ1-5; D unclear. The CDR3 totals 14 residues. Trimming left V 4 bases short and J 4 bases short, with 11 bases between. Germline V lookup: CDR1 WSHSY, CDR2 SAAADI. DNA of the CDR3: TGCGCCAGCAGTGCCCAGCGAACGAATCAGCCCCAGCATTTT. Translated, it gives CASSAQRTNQPQHF.

The chain combines TRBV5-1 with TRBJ2-5; 7 bases are shared with TRBD1. With 2 bases clipped from V and 3 bases from J, the junction kept 1 base outside the gene matches. The CDR3 sequence is 13 residues long. Germline V lookup: CDR1 SGHRS, CDR2 YFSETQ. Written as DNA, the CDR3 is TGCGCCAGCAGCTTAACAGGGGAAGAGACCCAGTACTTC. Residues: CASSLTGEETQYF.

The genes are TRBV5-1 and TRBJ2-3, with TRBD2 as a possible D gene (5 bases). Trimming cost V 0 bases and J 3 bases, with 14 bases left between them. The CDR3 is 16 residues long. Germline assignment: CDR1 SGHRS and CDR2 YFSETQ. CDR3 sequence: CASSLGLGTGTDTQYF. The DNA of the CDR3 is TGCGCCAGCAGCTTGGGGTTGGGAACGGGAACAGATACGCAGTATTTT.

This clone was found a few times. The chain combines TRBV7-2 with TRBJ1-2; 7 bases map to TRBD1. The CDR3 totals 16 residues. J was trimmed by 3 bases and V by 1 base; bases with no gene match: 8. CDR1 is SGHTA, CDR2 FQGNSA, per germline. CDR3 nucleotide sequence: TGTGCCAGCAGCTTAGTGGTGGAGGGGGCAGACTATGGCTACACCTTC. Encoded protein: CASSLVVEGADYGYTF.

A remark on this clone: Other DNA sequences in the sample encode the same CDR3. CDR3 sequence: CASSPDTNYGYTF. DNA of the CDR3: TGTGCCAGCTCACCAGATACTAACTATGGCTACACCTTC. The V gene is TRBV18, the J gene TRBJ1-2, with no clear D. Per germline, CDR1 KGHSH and CDR2 LQKENI. V was trimmed by 2 bases and J by 0 bases, leaving 4 bases between them. There are 13 residues in the CDR3.

This clone showed up just a few times. This chain links TRBV2 with TRBJ1-6; 9 nucleotides line up with TRBD1. Trimming removed 6 bases from V and 10 bases from J; junction bases left unmatched: 7. The CDR3 is 14 amino acids. Germline CDR1 reads SNHLY; CDR2 reads FYNNEI. CDR3 bases: TGTGCCAGCAGCGCCGAGGGACAGGGCTCACCCCTCCACTTT. Protein sequence: CASSAEGQGSPLHF.

The chain employs TRBV27 and TRBJ1-2, with D hard to call. The CDR3 loop spans 16 amino acids. V gave up 7 bases and J gave up 4 bases, with 22 bases separating them. Germline V gene lookup returns CDR1 MNHEY and CDR2 SMNVEV (reference sequence). The CDR3 bases are TGTGCCAGCAAAGGTGACGGCTACCTATCCCTCTATGGCTACACCTTC. Amino acids: CASKGDGYLSLYGYTF.